A single sample is the source of the 28 T cell receptor beta chains below, sequenced in a study of technical replicates of blood from a handful of donors. TCRdb's copy holds only in-frame clones and misses some; the assay was immunoSEQ multiplex PCR. The data contain approximately 15,000 clones, under 90% of them seen just once; the ten biggest clones take up around an eighth. The sample taken for sequencing was PBMCs. The receptors come from a human donor in good health.

This chain links TRBV10-3 with TRBJ2-1; the match to TRBD2 covers 8 bases. Germline CDR1 is ENHRY and CDR2 is SYGVKD. Germline trimming cut 3 bases from V and 6 bases from J; bases unmatched to any gene: 7. The CDR3 runs to 15 residues. The CDR3 DNA reads TGTGCCATCAGTGAAAGTGGACTAGCCACCAATGAGCAGTTCTTC. Its translation: CAISESGLATNEQFF.

The chain employs TRBV10-3 and TRBJ2-1; 8 nucleotides match TRBD2. The CDR3 loop spans 18 amino acids. V dropped 6 bases and J dropped 3; count of bases not matched to a gene: 16. CDR1 ENHRY and CDR2 SYGVKD come from the germline V gene. DNA for the CDR3: TGTGCCATCAGCGAAAGGGGACTAGAATCAAAAGACTACAATGAGCAGTTCTTC. Its protein product is CAISERGLESKDYNEQFF.

The chain joins TRBV7-9 to TRBJ2-7; no clear D gene. The V gene's germline CDR1 is SEHNR and CDR2 FQNEAQ (reference sequence). The CDR3 runs 15 residues. Trimming pared 1 base from V and 3 bases from J, leaving 13 bases between. CDR3 in DNA: TGTGCCAGCAGCTTAGGAACAGTACCCATCTACGAGCAGTACTTC. Its protein is CASSLGTVPIYEQYF.

V gene TRBV18 combines with J gene TRBJ1-2; 7 nucleotides line up with TRBD1. Germline CDR1 reads KGHSH; CDR2 reads LQKENI. CDR3 length: 13 residues. The ends lost 2 bases at V and 3 bases at J; junction bases unmatched: 0. DNA of the CDR3: TGTGCCAGCTCACCAGACAGGGACTATGGCTACACCTTC. Translating gives CASSPDRDYGYTF. Looking up the rest from reference TRBV18 and TRBJ1-2 gives the full variable domain: NAGVMQNPRHLVRRRGQEARLRCSPMKGHSHVYWYRQLPEEGLKFMVYLQKENIIDESGMPKERFSAEFPKEGPSILRIQQVVRGDSAAYFCASSPDRDYGYTFGSGTRLTVV.

The J gene is TRBJ2-7, the V gene TRBV30, with TRBD1 matching over 7 bases. Germline CDR1 and CDR2: GTSNPN and SVGIG (reference sequence). The CDR3 length is 14 residues. The CDR3 region has the DNA TGTGCTATGACAGGGTCCCCCACAGTATACGAGCAGTACTTC. This translates into CAMTGSPTVYEQYF.

This clone came up a few times. The chain links TRBV10-2 to TRBJ1-1; D possibly corresponds to TRBD1 (6 bases). Germline V gene lookup returns CDR1 WSHSY and CDR2 SAAADI. Trimming removed 5 bases from V and 0 bases from J, with 7 bases in between. This CDR3 is built from 13 residues. The CDR3 DNA follows: TGCGCCAGCAGTAGGGACATGAACACTGAAGCTTTCTTT. It specifies CASSRDMNTEAFF.

The genes are TRBV6-1 and TRBJ2-4; possibly TRBD1 for D (5 bases). The CDR3 has 10 amino acids. The germline V gene has CDR1 MNHNS and CDR2 SASEGT. V lost 2 bases and J lost 15, with 8 bases in between. CDR3 nucleotides: TGTGCCAGCAGTGAAACAGGATGGTACTTC. It codes for CASSETGWYF.

The V gene is TRBV7-9, the J gene TRBJ2-3; a weak D match, TRBD2 (6 bases). The CDR3 spans 14 residues. V was pared by 1 base and J by 4 bases, with 9 bases between. Germline-derived CDR1 and CDR2 are SEHNR and FQNEAQ (reference sequence). CDR3 amino acids: CASSLGRGSDTQYF. In nucleotides, the CDR3 is TGTGCCAGCAGCTTAGGGCGGGGCTCAGATACGCAGTATTTT.

The chain joins TRBV6-1 to TRBJ1-1; weak D call: TRBD1 (5 bases). Germline V lookup: CDR1 MNHNS, CDR2 SASEGT. V lost 1 base and J 1 base, leaving 10 bases between the germline ends. The CDR3 consists of 15 residues. CDR3 residues: CASSEGDSRNTEAFF. Here the CDR3 DNA reads TGTGCCAGCAGTGAAGGAGACAGTAGGAACACTGAAGCTTTCTTT.

The rearrangement joins TRBV5-1 to TRBJ2-7; perhaps TRBD2 as D (5 bases). The germline gives CDR1 SGHRS, CDR2 YFSETQ. This CDR3 region has 15 residues. V was trimmed by 5 bases and J by 0 bases, leaving 15 bases between them. The CDR3 here is CASRVGLGSSYEQYF. CDR3 coding DNA: TGCGCCAGCAGGGTTGGACTGGGTAGCTCCTACGAGCAGTACTTC.

The V and J genes are TRBV6-5 and TRBJ2-1, with 11 bases fitting TRBD2. The CDR3 is 15 residues long. Trimming removed 6 bases from V and 4 bases from J; junction bases left unmatched: 5. CDR1 and CDR2 (germline): MNHEY, SVGAGI. CDR3 in DNA: TGTGCCAGCAGACCACGACTAGCGGGATACAATGAGCAGTTCTTC. It codes for CASRPRLAGYNEQFF.

The rearrangement uses TRBV5-1 and TRBJ2-3; TRBD2 matches 7 bases. CDR1 and CDR2 (germline): SGHRS, YFSETQ. The V gene end was trimmed by 3 bases and the J gene end by 5 bases; junction bases not matched to a gene: 6. The CDR3 consists of 14 residues. This chain's CDR3 is CASSYGLVIDTQYF. The DNA for the CDR3 is TGCGCCAGCAGCTATGGACTAGTAATAGATACGCAGTATTTT.

The V and J genes are TRBV6-4 and TRBJ1-4; D gene ambiguous. The germline V gene encodes CDR1 MRHNA and CDR2 SNTAGT. CDR3 length: 15 amino acids. Trimming took off 0 bases at V and 10 bases at J, with 15 bases between the two ends. Written as DNA, the CDR3 is TGTGCCAGCAGTGACTCGAGCGTGGCTCCGGGAAAACTGTTTTTT. Protein: CASSDSSVAPGKLFF.

This clone has only one observation. Here the CDR3 reads CSVVPSVNEQFF. CDR3 in DNA: TGCAGCGTTGTCCCTAGCGTTAATGAGCAGTTCTTC. The V call is TRBV29-1, the J call TRBJ2-1, with D tentatively TRBD2 (6 bases). V lost 4 bases and J lost 7, with 11 bases in between. The CDR3 has 12 residues. Germline V CDR1 and CDR2: SQVTM, ANQGSEA.

CDR3 in DNA: TGTGCCAGTAGTATGCCCGGGAACACCGGGGAGCTGTTTTTT. Residues: CASSMPGNTGELFF. The chain has TRBV19 and TRBJ2-2; no clear D. This CDR3 comprises 14 residues. Germline lookup yields CDR1 LNHDA and CDR2 SQIVND (reference sequence). V lost 3 bases and J 1 base, leaving 6 bases between the germline ends.

The V and J genes are TRBV5-1 and TRBJ2-5; 7 bases match TRBD1. The germline V gene encodes CDR1 SGHRS and CDR2 YFSETQ. The CDR3 extends over 16 amino acids. The V and J ends lost 0 bases and 2 bases, in that order; junction bases with no gene match: 7. For the CDR3, the DNA is TGCGCCAGCAGCTTGGGTGACAGGGCCTTACAAGAGACCCAGTACTTC. This translates into CASSLGDRALQETQYF.

The gene calls are TRBV28 and TRBJ2-3, with D unresolved. The ends were cut back, 4 bases at V and 0 bases at J, with 5 bases in the middle. Looked up from germline, CDR1 is MDHEN and CDR2 is SYDVKM. This CDR3 comprises 13 residues. The CDR3 DNA follows: TGTGCCAGCAGTTGGCCCAGCACAGATACGCAGTATTTT. Its protein is CASSWPSTDTQYF.

J is TRBJ2-5 and V is TRBV10-1; TRBD1 might be the D (5 bases). V was cut by 0 bases and J by 5 bases, with 10 bases left in between. The CDR3 length is 14 residues. Germline CDR1 and CDR2: WNHNN and SYGVQD (reference sequence). CDR3 residues: CASSESQGRETQYF. CDR3 bases: TGCGCCAGCAGTGAGTCCCAGGGTAGGGAGACCCAGTACTTC.

Here the CDR3 DNA reads TGTGCCAGCAGTGAATCTTATACGCAGTATTTT. Amino acids: CASSESYTQYF. V gene TRBV2 combines with J gene TRBJ2-3; D is uncertain. Germline CDR1 and CDR2: SNHLY and FYNNEI. Trimming stripped 2 bases from V and 7 bases from J, with 4 bases between. The CDR3 is made up of 11 amino acids.

The chain is built from TRBV6-1 and TRBJ2-1; 10 positions agree with TRBD2. J was trimmed by 0 bases and V by 4 bases; bases with no gene match: 12. There are 19 residues in the CDR3. The germline CDR1 and CDR2 sequences are MNHNS and SASEGT. This CDR3 is CASSVPGLAYSSSYNEQFF. The DNA of the CDR3 is TGTGCCAGCAGTGTCCCGGGACTAGCGTATTCGAGCTCCTACAATGAGCAGTTCTTC.

The gene calls are TRBV27 and TRBJ1-1; 9 nucleotides line up with TRBD1. The trim removed 6 bases at V and 4 bases at J, leaving 6 bases unmatched. The CDR3 has 14 residues. Germline V gene sequence: CDR1 MNHEY, CDR2 SMNVEV (reference sequence). CDR3 loop: CASSPGTGSTEAFF. CDR3 sequence (DNA): TGTGCCAGCAGCCCCGGGACAGGGTCCACTGAAGCTTTCTTT.

This clone was detected once. The rearrangement links TRBV6-5 to TRBJ2-3, with D tentatively TRBD1 (6 bases). This CDR3 is built from 16 residues. Deletions cut 2 bases from V and 1 base from J, with 13 bases between. Germline-derived CDR1 and CDR2 are MNHEY and SVGAGI. The CDR3, as DNA: TGTGCCAGCAGTTACGCGGCCAGGGGAGGCACAGATACGCAGTATTTT. Translated, it gives CASSYAARGGTDTQYF.

The rearrangement joins TRBV6-4 to TRBJ2-5, with TRBD2 matching over 7 bases. With 0 bases clipped from V and 1 base from J, the junction kept 14 bases outside the gene matches. Germline CDR1 and CDR2: MRHNA and SNTAGT. The CDR3 loop spans 19 amino acids. Here the CDR3 reads CASSDSPELAATLQETQYF. CDR3 nucleotides: TGTGCCAGCAGTGACTCCCCCGAGCTAGCGGCAACTCTCCAAGAGACCCAGTACTTC.

The V and J genes are TRBV7-7 and TRBJ2-2; 8 nucleotides match TRBD1. This CDR3 comprises 15 residues. J gave up 6 bases and V 5 bases, and 8 bases lay outside the gene matches. Germline V CDR1 and CDR2: SSHAT, FNYEAQ (reference sequence). CDR3 sequence (DNA): TGTGCCAGCAGCCCTTGGACAGGGATGGCCGGGGAGCTGTTTTTT. Translated: CASSPWTGMAGELFF.

The V and J genes are TRBV19 and TRBJ2-7; D gene uncertain. Per germline, CDR1 LNHDA and CDR2 SQIVND (reference sequence). The CDR3 sequence is 12 residues long. V was trimmed by 2 bases and J by 7 bases, leaving 9 bases between them. DNA for the CDR3: TGTGCCAGTAGTATATCCTTGAGGGAGCAGTACTTC. Amino acid sequence: CASSISLREQYF.

V is TRBV23-1 and J is TRBJ2-1, with 8 bases aligning to TRBD1. TRBV23-1 carries the ORF label, with uncertain function. V shed 6 bases, J shed 2 bases, and the junction held 9 bases outside the gene matches. The CDR3 is 16 amino acids. The DNA of the CDR3 is TGCGCCAGCAGCCCTCTACAGGGGGTACCCTACAATGAGCAGTTCTTC. Protein product: CASSPLQGVPYNEQFF.

The chain links TRBV6-6 to TRBJ2-3, with 7 bases fitting TRBD1. V lost 6 bases and J lost 3; bases outside the gene matches: 9. This CDR3 contains 15 residues. Germline loops: CDR1 MNHNY, CDR2 SVGAGI (reference sequence). The CDR3: CASSLQQGWTDTQYF. The DNA of the CDR3 is TGTGCCAGCAGCCTACAACAGGGGTGGACAGATACGCAGTATTTT.

This clone was seen only once. The chain joins TRBV6-1 to TRBJ1-4; possibly TRBD1 for D (5 bases). Looked up from germline, CDR1 is MNHNS and CDR2 is SASEGT. V gave up 8 bases and J gave up 0 bases, with 7 bases separating them. The length of the CDR3 is 13 residues. In DNA, the CDR3 is TGTGCCAGCCGGGGGGCAACTAATGAAAAACTGTTTTTT. Translated, it gives CASRGATNEKLFF.